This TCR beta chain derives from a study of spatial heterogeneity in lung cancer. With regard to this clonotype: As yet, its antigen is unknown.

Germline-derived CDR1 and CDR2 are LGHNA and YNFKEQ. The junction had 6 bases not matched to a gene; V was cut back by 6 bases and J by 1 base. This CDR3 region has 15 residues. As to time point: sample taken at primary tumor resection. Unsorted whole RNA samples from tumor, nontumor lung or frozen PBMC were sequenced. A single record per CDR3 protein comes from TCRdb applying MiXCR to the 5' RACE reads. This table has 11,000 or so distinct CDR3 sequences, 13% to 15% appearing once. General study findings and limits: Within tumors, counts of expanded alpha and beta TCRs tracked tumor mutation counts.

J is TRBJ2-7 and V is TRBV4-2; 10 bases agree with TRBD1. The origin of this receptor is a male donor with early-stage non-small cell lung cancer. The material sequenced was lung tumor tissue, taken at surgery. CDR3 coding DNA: TGTGCCAGCAGTTCCCCGGGACAGGGGTCCTACGAGCAGTACTTC. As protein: CASSSPGQGSYEQYF.